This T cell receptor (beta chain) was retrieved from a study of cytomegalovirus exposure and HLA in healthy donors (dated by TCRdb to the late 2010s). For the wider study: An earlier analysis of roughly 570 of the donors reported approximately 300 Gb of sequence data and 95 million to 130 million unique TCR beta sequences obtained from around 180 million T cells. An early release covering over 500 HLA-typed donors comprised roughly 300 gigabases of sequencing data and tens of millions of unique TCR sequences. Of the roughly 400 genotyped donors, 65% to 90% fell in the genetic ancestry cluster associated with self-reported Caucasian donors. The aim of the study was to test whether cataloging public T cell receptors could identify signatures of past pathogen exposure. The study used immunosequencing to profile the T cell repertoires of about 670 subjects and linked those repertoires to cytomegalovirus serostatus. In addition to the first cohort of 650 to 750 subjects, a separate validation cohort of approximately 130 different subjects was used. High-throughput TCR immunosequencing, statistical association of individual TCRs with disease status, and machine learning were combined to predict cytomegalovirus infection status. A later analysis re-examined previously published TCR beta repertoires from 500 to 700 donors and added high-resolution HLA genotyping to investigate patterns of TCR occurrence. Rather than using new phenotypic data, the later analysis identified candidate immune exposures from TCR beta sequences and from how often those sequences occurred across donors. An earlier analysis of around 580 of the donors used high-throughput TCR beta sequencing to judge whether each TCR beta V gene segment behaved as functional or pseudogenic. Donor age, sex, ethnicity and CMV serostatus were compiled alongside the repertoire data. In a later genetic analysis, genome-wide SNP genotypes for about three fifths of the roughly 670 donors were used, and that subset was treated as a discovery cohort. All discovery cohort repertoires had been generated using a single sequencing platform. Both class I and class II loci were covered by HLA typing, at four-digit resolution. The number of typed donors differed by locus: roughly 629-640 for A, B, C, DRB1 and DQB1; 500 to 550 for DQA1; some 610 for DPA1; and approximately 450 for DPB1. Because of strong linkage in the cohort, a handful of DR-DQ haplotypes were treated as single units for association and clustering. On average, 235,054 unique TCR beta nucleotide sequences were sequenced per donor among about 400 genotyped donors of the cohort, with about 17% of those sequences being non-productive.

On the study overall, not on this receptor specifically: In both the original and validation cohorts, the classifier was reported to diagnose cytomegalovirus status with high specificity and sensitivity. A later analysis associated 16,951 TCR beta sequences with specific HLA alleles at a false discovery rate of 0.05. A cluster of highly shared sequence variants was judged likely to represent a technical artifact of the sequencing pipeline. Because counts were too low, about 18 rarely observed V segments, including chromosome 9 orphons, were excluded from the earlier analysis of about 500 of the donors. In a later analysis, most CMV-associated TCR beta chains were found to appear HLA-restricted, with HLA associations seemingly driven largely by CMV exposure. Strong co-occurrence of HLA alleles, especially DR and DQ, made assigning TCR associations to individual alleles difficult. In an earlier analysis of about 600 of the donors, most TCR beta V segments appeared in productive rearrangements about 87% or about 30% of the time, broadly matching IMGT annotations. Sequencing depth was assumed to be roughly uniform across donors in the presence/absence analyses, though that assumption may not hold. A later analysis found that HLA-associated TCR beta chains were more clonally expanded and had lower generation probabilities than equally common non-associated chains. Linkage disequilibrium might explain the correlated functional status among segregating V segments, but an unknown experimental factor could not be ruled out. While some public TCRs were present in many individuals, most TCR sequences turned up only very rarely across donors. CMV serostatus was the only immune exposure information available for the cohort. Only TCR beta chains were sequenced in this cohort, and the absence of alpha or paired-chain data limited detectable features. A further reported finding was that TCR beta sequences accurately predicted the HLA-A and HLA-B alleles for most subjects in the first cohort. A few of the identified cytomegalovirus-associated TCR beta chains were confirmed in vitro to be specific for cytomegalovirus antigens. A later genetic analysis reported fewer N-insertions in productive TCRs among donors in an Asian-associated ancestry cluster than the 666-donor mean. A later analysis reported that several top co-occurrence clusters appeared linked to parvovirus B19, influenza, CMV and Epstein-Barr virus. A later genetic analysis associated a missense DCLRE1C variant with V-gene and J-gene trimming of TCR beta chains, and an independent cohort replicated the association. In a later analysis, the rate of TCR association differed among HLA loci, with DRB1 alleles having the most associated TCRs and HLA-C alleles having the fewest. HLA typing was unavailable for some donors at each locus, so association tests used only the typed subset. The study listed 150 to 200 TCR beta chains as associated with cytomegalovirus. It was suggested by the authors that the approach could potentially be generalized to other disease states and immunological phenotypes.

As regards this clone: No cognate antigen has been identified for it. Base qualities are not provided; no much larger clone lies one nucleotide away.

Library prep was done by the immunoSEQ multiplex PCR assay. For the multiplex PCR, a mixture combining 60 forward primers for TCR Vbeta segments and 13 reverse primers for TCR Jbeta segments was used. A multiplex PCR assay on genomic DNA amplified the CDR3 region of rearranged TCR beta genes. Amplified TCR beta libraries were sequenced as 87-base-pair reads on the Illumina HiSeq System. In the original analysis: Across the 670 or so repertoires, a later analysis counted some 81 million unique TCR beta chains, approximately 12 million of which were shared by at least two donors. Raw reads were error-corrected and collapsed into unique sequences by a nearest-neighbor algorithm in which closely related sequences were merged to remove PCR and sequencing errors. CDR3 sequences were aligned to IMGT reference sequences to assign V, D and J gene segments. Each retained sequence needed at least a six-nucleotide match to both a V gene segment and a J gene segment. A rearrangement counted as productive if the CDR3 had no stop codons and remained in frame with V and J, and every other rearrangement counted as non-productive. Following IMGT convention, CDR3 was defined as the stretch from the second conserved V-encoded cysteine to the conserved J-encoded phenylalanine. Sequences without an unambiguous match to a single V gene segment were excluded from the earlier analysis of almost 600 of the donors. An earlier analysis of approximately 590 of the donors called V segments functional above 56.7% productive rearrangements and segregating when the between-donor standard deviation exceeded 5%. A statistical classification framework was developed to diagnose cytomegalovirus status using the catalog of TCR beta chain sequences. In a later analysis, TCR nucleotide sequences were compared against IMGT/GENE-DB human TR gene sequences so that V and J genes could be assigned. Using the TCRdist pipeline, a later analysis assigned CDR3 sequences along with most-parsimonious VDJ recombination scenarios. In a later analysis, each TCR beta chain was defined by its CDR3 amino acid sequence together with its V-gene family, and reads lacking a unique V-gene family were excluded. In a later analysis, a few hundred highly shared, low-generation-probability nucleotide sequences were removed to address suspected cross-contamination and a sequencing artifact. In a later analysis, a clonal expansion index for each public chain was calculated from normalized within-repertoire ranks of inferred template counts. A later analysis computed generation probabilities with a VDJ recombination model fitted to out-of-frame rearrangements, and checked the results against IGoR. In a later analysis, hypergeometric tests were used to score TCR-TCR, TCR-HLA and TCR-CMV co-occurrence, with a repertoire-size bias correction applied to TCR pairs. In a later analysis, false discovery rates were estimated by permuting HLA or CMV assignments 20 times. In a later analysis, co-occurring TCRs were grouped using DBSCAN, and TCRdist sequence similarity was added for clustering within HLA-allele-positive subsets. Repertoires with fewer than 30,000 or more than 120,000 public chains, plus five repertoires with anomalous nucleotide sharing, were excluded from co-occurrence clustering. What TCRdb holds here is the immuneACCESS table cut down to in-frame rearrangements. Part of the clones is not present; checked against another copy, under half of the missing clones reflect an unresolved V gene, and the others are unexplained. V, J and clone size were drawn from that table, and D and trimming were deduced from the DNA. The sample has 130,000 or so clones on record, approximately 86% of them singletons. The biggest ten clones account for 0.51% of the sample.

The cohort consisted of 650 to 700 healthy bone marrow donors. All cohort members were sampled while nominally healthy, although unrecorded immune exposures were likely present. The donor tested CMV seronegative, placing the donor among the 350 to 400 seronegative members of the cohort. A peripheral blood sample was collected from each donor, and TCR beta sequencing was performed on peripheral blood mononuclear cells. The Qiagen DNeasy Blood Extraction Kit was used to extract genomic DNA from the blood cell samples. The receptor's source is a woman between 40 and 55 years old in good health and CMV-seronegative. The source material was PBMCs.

CDR3 sequence: CASSTRTGDSNQPQHF. The nucleotides are TGTGCCAGCAGCACCCGGACAGGGGATAGCAATCAGCCCCAGCATTTT. The chain is made from TRBV21-1 and TRBJ1-5; whether TRBD1, the table's D call, matches the DNA was not checked. TRBV21-1 is a pseudogene locus. The CDR3 goes from the cysteine to the phenylalanine over 16 residues. The CDR3 DNA has 48 bases and is translated from base 1.